This T cell receptor beta chain was captured by sequencing in a study of control samples from healthy donors and cancer patients. Assay used: immunoSEQ multiplex PCR; TCRdb lists only in-frame clones, some missing. This table holds tens of thousands of clones, about 95% found once. This sequence originates from a man aged 25-45 years in good health. The sample was blood.

CDR3 sequence (DNA): TGTGCCAGCAGGGCGTCGGGACAGGGGGCGAAACAGTTCTTC. Translation: CASRASGQGAKQFF. This sequence joins TRBV6-5 and TRBJ2-1; 12 positions match TRBD1. CDR3 length: 14 amino acids. Germline CDR1 and CDR2: MNHEY and SVGAGI. Trimming removed 6 bases from V and 13 bases from J; junction bases left unmatched: 10.